These T cell receptor beta chains were read from a single sample in a study of T cell responses to AZD1222 COVID-19 vaccine. Produced via immunoSEQ multiplex PCR; TCRdb's table is partial and in-frame only. The top ten hold just under 6.5% of the sample, which has 100,000 or so clones, approximately 86% seen once. Specimen: peripheral blood, collected on day 0 of AZD1222 vaccination. The receptors were sampled from an adult in good health. CDR3s leave out the opening cysteine and the closing phenylalanine or tryptophan.

TRBV6-5 | 12 | ASSYGFSGNTIY
TRBV19 | 17 | ASSNPSSRPRENTGELF
TRBV30 | 13 | AWSPPGLPNSPLH
TRBV3-1/TRBV3-2 | 12 | ASSQVTPARGYT
TRBV16 | 15 | ASSQRPPSSYNSPLH
TRBV6-5 | 12 | ASSKDRDNEKLF
TRBV7-3 | 13 | ASSFTTSGRNEQF
TRBV24-1 | 13 | ATSDRGDNTDTQY
TRBV4-1 | 14 | ASSQDGTGRGTEAF
TRBV19 | 14 | ASSHLLGQGSREQF
TRBV7-3 | 14 | ASSLVPAGSTDTQY
TRBV29-1 | 11 | SGQQGARNTIY
TRBV7-2 | 12 | ASSLAPAVGELF
TRBV19 | 15 | ASSIPPRQGPNQPQH
TRBV30 | 12 | AWSATGKSQPQH
TRBV30 | 16 | AWSVPSDIRNLNTEAF
TRBV27 | 15 | ASNPMPLAGSTDTQY